This entry is about one T cell receptor (beta chain). There is no known antigen for this receptor. The record has no base qualities; no much larger clone is one base away. The cohort was made up of approximately 670 healthy bone marrow donors. All cohort members were sampled while nominally healthy, although unrecorded immune exposures were likely present. The donor tested CMV seropositive and was one of the 289 seropositive cohort members. A peripheral blood sample was collected from each donor, and TCR beta sequencing was performed on peripheral blood mononuclear cells. The Qiagen DNeasy Blood Extraction Kit was used to extract genomic DNA from the blood cell samples. This record comes from a study of cytomegalovirus exposure and HLA in healthy donors (TCRdb year 2017). Regarding the study in general: An earlier analysis of 587 of the donors reported about 290 Gb of sequence data and 117 million unique TCR beta sequences from about 179 million T cells. Donor age, sex, ethnicity and CMV serostatus were compiled alongside the repertoire data. Among roughly 400 genotyped donors of the cohort, an average of around 240,000 unique TCR beta nucleotide sequences were sequenced per donor, roughly a sixth of them non-productive. Using immunosequencing, the study profiled T cell repertoires from 550 to 750 subjects and related those repertoires to cytomegalovirus serostatus. The study aimed to test whether cataloging public T cell receptors could reveal signatures of past pathogen exposure. The number of donors typed differed by locus, with 629-630 for A, B, C, DRB1 and DQB1, around 500 for DQA1, 606 for DPA1, and some 450 for DPB1. Rather than using new phenotypic data, the later analysis identified candidate immune exposures from TCR beta sequences and from how often those sequences occurred across donors. To decide whether each TCR beta V gene segment behaved as functional or pseudogenic, an earlier analysis of several hundred of the donors relied on high-throughput TCR beta sequencing. Of the 398 genotyped donors, approximately 83% fell in the genetic ancestry cluster associated with self-reported Caucasian donors. To predict cytomegalovirus infection status, the study combined high-throughput TCR immunosequencing, statistical association of individual TCRs with disease status, and machine learning. Along with the approximately 700-subject first cohort, a separate validation cohort of 120 different subjects was used. About 5 DR-DQ haplotypes were handled as single units for association and clustering, since linkage in the cohort was strong. Genome-wide SNP genotypes for about 55% of the roughly 670 donors were used in a later genetic analysis, which treated that subset as a discovery cohort. HLA typing included class I and class II loci at four-digit resolution. About 280 gigabases of sequencing data and some 85 million unique TCR sequences were included in an early release covering about 700 HLA-typed donors. A later analysis re-examined previously published TCR beta repertoires from 610 or so donors and added high-resolution HLA genotyping to investigate patterns of TCR occurrence. Every repertoire in the discovery cohort had been generated on one and the same sequencing platform. Beyond this particular receptor, the publication reports: Linkage disequilibrium might explain the correlated functional status among segregating V segments, but an unknown experimental factor could not be excluded. The only immune exposure information available for the cohort was CMV serostatus. Because counts were too low, around 18 rarely observed V segments, including chromosome 9 orphons, were left out of the earlier analysis of some 640 of the donors. The authors suggested that the approach could potentially be extended to other disease states and immunological phenotypes. Broadly in line with IMGT annotations, most TCR beta V segments showed up in productive rearrangements about 87% or about 30% of the time in an earlier analysis of some 590 of the donors. Presence/absence analyses assumed roughly uniform sequencing depth across donors, an assumption that may not hold. A further reported finding was that TCR beta sequences accurately predicted the HLA-A and HLA-B alleles for most subjects in the first cohort. At a false discovery rate of 0.05, a later analysis linked around 15,000 TCR beta sequences to specific HLA alleles. A group of highly shared sequence variants was considered likely to be a technical artifact of the sequencing pipeline. The cohort was sequenced for TCR beta chains only, and without alpha or paired-chain data the features that could be detected were limited. In a later analysis, most CMV-associated TCR beta chains were found to appear HLA-restricted, with HLA associations seemingly driven largely by CMV exposure. Compared with the 666-donor mean, donors in an Asian-associated ancestry cluster had fewer N-insertions in productive TCRs, according to a later genetic analysis. Because the 87-base-pair reads could not distinguish some IMGT-functional V segments, including TRBV6-2 and TRBV6-3, those segments were excluded. In a later genetic analysis, a missense DCLRE1C variant was associated with V-gene and J-gene trimming of TCR beta chains, and the association was replicated in an independent cohort. When HLA alleles, especially DR and DQ, strongly co-occurred, attributing TCR associations to individual alleles was difficult. The classifier was reported to diagnose cytomegalovirus status with high specificity and sensitivity in both the original and validation cohorts. According to a later analysis, parvovirus B19, influenza, CMV and Epstein-Barr virus appeared linked to several top co-occurrence clusters. The study gave a list of under 200 TCR beta chains associated with cytomegalovirus. In a later analysis, HLA-associated TCR beta chains were found to be more clonally expanded and to have lower generation probabilities than equally common non-associated chains. Because some donors lacked HLA typing at each locus, the association tests relied only on the typed subset. In a later analysis, TCR association rates were found to vary across HLA loci, with the most associated TCRs seen for DRB1 alleles and the fewest for HLA-C alleles. While some public TCRs were present in many individuals, most TCR sequences turned up only very rarely across donors. Three of the identified cytomegalovirus-associated TCR beta chains were confirmed in vitro to be specific for cytomegalovirus antigens.

Library prep was done by the immunoSEQ multiplex PCR assay. The multiplex PCR relied on a mix of 60 forward primers for TCR Vbeta segments and 13 reverse primers for TCR Jbeta segments. Amplification of the CDR3 region of rearranged TCR beta genes was performed with a multiplex PCR assay on genomic DNA. On the Illumina HiSeq System, the amplified TCR beta libraries were sequenced as 87-base-pair reads. In the original analysis: A later analysis tallied some 79 million unique TCR beta chains across the approximately 670 repertoires, and 10 million to 11 million of those chains were shared by two or more donors. Raw reads were error-corrected and collapsed into unique sequences by a nearest-neighbor algorithm in which closely related sequences were merged to remove PCR and sequencing errors. CDR3 sequences were aligned to IMGT reference sequences to assign V, D and J gene segments. For a sequence to be retained, a match of at least six nucleotides was required to both a V gene segment and a J gene segment. A rearrangement was called productive if the CDR3 had no stop codons and remained in frame with V and J, and every other rearrangement was called non-productive. CDR3 was defined according to IMGT convention as the region running from the second conserved V-encoded cysteine to the conserved J-encoded phenylalanine. The earlier analysis of approximately 500 of the donors excluded sequences that lacked an unambiguous match to a single V gene segment. In an earlier analysis of some 590 of the donors, a V segment was called functional when productive rearrangements were above 56.7%, and segregating when the standard deviation between donors exceeded 5%. A statistical classification framework was built for diagnosing cytomegalovirus status from the catalog of TCR beta chain sequences. V and J gene assignment, in a later analysis, came from comparing TCR nucleotide sequences with IMGT/GENE-DB human TR gene sequences. Using the TCRdist pipeline, a later analysis assigned CDR3 sequences along with most-parsimonious VDJ recombination scenarios. In a later analysis, each TCR beta chain was defined by its CDR3 amino acid sequence together with its V-gene family, and reads lacking a unique V-gene family were excluded. A later analysis removed 592 highly shared, low-generation-probability nucleotide sequences to deal with suspected cross-contamination and a sequencing artifact. In a later analysis, a clonal expansion index for each public chain was calculated from normalized within-repertoire ranks of inferred template counts. A later analysis computed generation probabilities with a VDJ recombination model fitted to out-of-frame rearrangements, and checked the results against IGoR. In a later analysis, TCR-TCR, TCR-HLA and TCR-CMV co-occurrence was scored with hypergeometric tests, and a repertoire-size bias correction was applied to TCR pairs. False discovery rates were estimated in a later analysis by permuting HLA or CMV assignments 20 times. In a later analysis, co-occurring TCRs were grouped using DBSCAN, with TCRdist sequence similarity added in when clustering inside HLA-allele-positive subsets. Repertoires with fewer than 30,000 or more than 120,000 public chains were left out of co-occurrence clustering, as were about 5 repertoires with anomalous nucleotide sharing. Drawn from immuneACCESS, this table holds only the in-frame rearrangements with V and J called that TCRdb kept. Clones are partly lost; checked studies trace under half to an unresolved V gene and leave the rest unexplained. That table supplies the V and J calls and clone size; D and trimming were determined from the DNA. The sample table lists about 120,000 clones, 70% to 80% of them with a count of one. Around 2.7% of the sample is in the top ten clones.

Taken from the germline V gene, the CDR1 and CDR2 loops are SQVTM and ANQGSEA. Spanning cysteine to phenylalanine, the CDR3 consists of 14 amino acids. Of all the DNA, just the CDR3 is kept, 42 bases in frame from base 1. V is cut back by 3 bases and J by 4 bases, with 5 bases in the junction unmatched. The receptor was derived from a middle-aged woman in good health and CMV-seropositive. The chain links TRBV29-1 with TRBJ2-7, and TRBD1 matches 11 of the central bases. The sample was PBMCs. The CDR3 protein sequence reads: CSVDWTGGGYEQYF. The DNA sequence is TGCAGCGTTGACTGGACAGGGGGCGGGTACGAGCAGTACTTC.